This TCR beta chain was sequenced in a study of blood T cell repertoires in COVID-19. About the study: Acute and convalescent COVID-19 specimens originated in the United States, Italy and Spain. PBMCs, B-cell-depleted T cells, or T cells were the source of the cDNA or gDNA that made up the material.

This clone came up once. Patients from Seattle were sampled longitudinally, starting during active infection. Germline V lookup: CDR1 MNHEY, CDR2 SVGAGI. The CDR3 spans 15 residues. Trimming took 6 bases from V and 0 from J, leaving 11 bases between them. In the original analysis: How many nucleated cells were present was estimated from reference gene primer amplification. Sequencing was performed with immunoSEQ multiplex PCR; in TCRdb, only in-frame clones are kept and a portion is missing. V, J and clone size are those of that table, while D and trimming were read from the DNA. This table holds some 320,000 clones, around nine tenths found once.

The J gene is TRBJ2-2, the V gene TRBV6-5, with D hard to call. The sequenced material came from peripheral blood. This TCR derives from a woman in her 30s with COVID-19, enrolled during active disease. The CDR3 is CASSLMGANTGELFF. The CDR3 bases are TGTGCCAGCAGCCTTATGGGCGCGAACACCGGGGAGCTGTTTTTT.